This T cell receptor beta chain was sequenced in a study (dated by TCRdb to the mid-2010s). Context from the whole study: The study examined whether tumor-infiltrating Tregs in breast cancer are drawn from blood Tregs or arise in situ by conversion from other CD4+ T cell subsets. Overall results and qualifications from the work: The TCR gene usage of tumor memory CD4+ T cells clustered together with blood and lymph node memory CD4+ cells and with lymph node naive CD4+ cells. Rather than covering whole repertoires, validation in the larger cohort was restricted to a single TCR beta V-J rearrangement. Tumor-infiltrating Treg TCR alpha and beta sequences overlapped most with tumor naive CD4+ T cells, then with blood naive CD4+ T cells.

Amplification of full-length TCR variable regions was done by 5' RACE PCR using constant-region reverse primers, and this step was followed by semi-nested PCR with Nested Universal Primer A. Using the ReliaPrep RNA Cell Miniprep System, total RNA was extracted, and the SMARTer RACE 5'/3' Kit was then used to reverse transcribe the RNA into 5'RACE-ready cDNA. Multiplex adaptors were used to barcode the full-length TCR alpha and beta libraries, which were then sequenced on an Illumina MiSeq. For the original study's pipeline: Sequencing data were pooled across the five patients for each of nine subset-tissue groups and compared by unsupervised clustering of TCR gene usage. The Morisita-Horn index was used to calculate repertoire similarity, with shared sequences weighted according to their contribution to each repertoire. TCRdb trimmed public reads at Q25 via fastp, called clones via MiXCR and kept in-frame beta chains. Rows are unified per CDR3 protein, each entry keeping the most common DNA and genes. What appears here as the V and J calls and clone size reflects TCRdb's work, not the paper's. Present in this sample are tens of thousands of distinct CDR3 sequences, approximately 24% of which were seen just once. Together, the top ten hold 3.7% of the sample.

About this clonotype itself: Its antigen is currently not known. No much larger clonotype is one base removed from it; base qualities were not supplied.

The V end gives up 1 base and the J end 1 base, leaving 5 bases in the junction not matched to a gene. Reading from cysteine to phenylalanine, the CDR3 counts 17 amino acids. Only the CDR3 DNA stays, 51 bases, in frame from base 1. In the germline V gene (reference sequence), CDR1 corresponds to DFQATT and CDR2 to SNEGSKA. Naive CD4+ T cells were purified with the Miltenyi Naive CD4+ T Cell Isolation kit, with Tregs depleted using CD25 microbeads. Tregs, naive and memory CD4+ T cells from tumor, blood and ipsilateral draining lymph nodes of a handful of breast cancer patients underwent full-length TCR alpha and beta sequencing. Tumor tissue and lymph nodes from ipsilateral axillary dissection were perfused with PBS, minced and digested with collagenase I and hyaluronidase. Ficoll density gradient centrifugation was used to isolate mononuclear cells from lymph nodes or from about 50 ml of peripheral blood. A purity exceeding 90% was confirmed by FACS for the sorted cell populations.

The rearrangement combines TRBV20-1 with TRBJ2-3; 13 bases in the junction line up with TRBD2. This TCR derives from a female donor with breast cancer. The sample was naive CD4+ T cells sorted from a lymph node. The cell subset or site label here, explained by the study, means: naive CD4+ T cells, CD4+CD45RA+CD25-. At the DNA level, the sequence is TGCAGTGCTAGAGTCACTAGCGGGAGGGCCGGCACAGATACGCAGTATTTT. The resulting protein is CSARVTSGRAGTDTQYF.